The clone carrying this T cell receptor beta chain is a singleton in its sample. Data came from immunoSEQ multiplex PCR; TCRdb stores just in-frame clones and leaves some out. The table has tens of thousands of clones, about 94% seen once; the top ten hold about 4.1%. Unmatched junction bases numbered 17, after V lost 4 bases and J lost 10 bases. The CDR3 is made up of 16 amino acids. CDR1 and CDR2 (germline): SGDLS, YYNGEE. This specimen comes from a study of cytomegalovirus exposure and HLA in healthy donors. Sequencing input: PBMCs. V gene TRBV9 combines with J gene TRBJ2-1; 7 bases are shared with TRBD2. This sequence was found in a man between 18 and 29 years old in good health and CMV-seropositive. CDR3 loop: CASSTTPGLEIGEQFF. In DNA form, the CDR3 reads TGTGCCAGCAGCACAACCCCAGGACTAGAAATAGGAGAGCAGTTCTTC.